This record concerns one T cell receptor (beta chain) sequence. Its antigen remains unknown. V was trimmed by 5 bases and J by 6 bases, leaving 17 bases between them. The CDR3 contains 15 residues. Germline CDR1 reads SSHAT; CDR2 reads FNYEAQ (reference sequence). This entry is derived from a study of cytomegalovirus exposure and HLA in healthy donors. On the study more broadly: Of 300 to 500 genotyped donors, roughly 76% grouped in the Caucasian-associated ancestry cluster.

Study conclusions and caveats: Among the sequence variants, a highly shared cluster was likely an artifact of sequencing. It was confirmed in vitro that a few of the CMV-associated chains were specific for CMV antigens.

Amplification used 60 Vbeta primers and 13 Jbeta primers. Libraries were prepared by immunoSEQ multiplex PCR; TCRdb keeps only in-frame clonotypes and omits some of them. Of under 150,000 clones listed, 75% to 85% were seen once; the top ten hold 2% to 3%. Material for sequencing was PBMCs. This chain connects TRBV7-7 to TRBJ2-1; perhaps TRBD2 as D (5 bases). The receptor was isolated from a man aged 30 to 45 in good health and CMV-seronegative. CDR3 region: CASSPRASEGNEQFF. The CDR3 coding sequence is TGTGCCAGCAGCCCTAGGGCGAGCGAGGGCAATGAGCAGTTCTTC.